One and the same sample provided the 30 T cell receptor beta chains below, sequenced in a study of blood T cell repertoires in COVID-19. Profiling relied on immunoSEQ multiplex PCR, and the TCRdb table lists in-frame clones only, not all of them. The table has 100,000 to 150,000 clones, around nine tenths seen once; the top ten hold about 10%. The sample comprised peripheral blood. These receptor sequences come from a woman in her sixties or seventies with COVID-19, enrolled during active disease.

The J gene is TRBJ1-5, the V gene TRBV6-4; D may be TRBD1 (5 bases). CDR1 and CDR2 (germline): MRHNA, SNTAGT. This CDR3 is built from 19 residues. V was clipped by 0 bases and J by 0 bases, with 18 bases between them. CDR3 coding DNA: TGTGCCAGCAGTGACTCGGGGGGGACTGCTTACTATAGCAATCAGCCCCAGCATTTT. This sequence encodes CASSDSGGTAYYSNQPQHF.

This clone was seen once. The chain has TRBV19 and TRBJ2-5; perhaps TRBD2 as D (5 bases). V was cut by 7 bases and J by 7 bases, with 16 bases left in between. The CDR3 consists of 13 residues. CDR1 and CDR2 from the germline V gene are LNHDA and SQIVND (reference sequence). The CDR3 reads CASKAGPLGTQYF. The CDR3 nucleotides are TGTGCCAGTAAGGCAGGTCCACTAGGGACCCAGTACTTC.

DNA of the CDR3: TGTGCCAGCAGTGAGTACACTAGCGGGGTTAGCACAGATACGCAGTATTTT. Its translation is CASSEYTSGVSTDTQYF. The V gene is TRBV6-1, the J gene TRBJ2-3; 10 bases agree with TRBD2. V lost 3 bases, J lost 0 bases, and 6 bases stayed unmatched. CDR1 is MNHNS, CDR2 SASEGT, per germline. This CDR3 region has 17 residues.

The V and J genes are TRBV3-1 (or the pseudogene TRBV3-2) and TRBJ2-5; D remains unclear. This CDR3 is built from 13 residues. CDR1 and CDR2 (germline): LGHDT, YNNKEL (reference sequence). Trimming left V 0 bases short and J 5 bases short, with 7 bases between. The CDR3, as DNA: TGTGCCAGCAGCCAAGACGCCCGGGAGACCCAGTACTTC. It specifies CASSQDARETQYF.

In regard to this clone: Different DNA sequences within this sample yield the same CDR3. The J gene is TRBJ1-2, the V gene TRBV29-1, with TRBD1 matching 9 bases. Unmatched junction bases numbered 4, after V lost 6 bases and J lost 2 bases. Germline V gene data show CDR1 as SQVTM and CDR2 as ANQGSEA. This CDR3 contains 13 residues. The chain's CDR3 is CSVPGQGNYGYTF. CDR3 bases: TGCAGCGTGCCCGGACAGGGGAACTATGGCTACACCTTC. The entire variable domain, with the rest obtained from reference TRBV29-1 and TRBJ1-2, is as follows: SAVISQKPSRDICQRGTSLTIQCQVDSQVTMMFWYRQQPGQSLTLIATANQGSEATYESGFVIDKFPISRPNLTFSTLTVSNMSPEDSSIYLCSVPGQGNYGYTFGSGTRLTVV.

V usage is TRBV28 and J usage is TRBJ1-4, with TRBD1 identical over 8 bases. The CDR3 loop spans 16 amino acids. J gave up 6 bases and V 4 bases, and 10 bases lay outside the gene matches. Looked up from germline, CDR1 is MDHEN and CDR2 is SYDVKM. DNA for the CDR3: TGTGCCAGCAGTTCTCCGTCGGACAGGGTAGATGAAAAACTGTTTTTT. This translates into CASSSPSDRVDEKLFF. Drawing the rest from reference TRBV28 and TRBJ1-4, the complete variable domain is DVKVTQSSRYLVKRTGEKVFLECVQDMDHENMFWYRQDPGLGLRLIYFSYDVKMKEKGDIPEGYSVSREKKERFSLILESASTNQTSMYLCASSSPSDRVDEKLFFGSGTQLSVL.

V usage is TRBV5-1 and J usage is TRBJ2-3, with TRBD1 matching 9 bases. CDR3 size: 15 residues. Per the germline V gene, CDR1 is SGHRS and CDR2 is YFSETQ. Trimming took 0 bases from V and 1 from J; bases not matched to a gene: 0. CDR3 sequence reads: CASSLGTGGTDTQYF. The CDR3 DNA reads TGCGCCAGCAGCTTGGGGACAGGGGGCACAGATACGCAGTATTTT.

V and J are TRBV30 and TRBJ1-3, with D perhaps matching TRBD1 (5 bases). The CDR3 runs 13 residues. V was pared by 8 bases and J by 2 bases, with 13 bases between. Germline V lookup: CDR1 GTSNPN, CDR2 SVGIG (reference sequence). The CDR3 here is CALEAGPGNTIYF. CDR3 coding DNA: TGTGCCCTGGAGGCGGGGCCTGGAAACACCATATATTTT.

The gene calls are TRBV2 and TRBJ1-2; TRBD1 might be the D (5 bases). Germline V gene lookup returns CDR1 SNHLY and CDR2 FYNNEI. Deletions cut 5 bases from V and 14 bases from J, with 15 bases between. The CDR3 has 11 residues. CDR3: CASSPEGTSTF. The CDR3 region has the DNA TGTGCCAGCAGTCCCGAGGGGACTTCGACCTTC.

The DNA for the CDR3 is TGCGCCAGCAGCTCAATAGATACGCAGTATTTT. Translating gives CASSSIDTQYF. This chain links TRBV5-1 with TRBJ2-3; D not resolved. Germline V gene data show CDR1 as SGHRS and CDR2 as YFSETQ. The V end lost 3 bases, the J end lost 5 bases, and 4 bases lay between the germline ends. The CDR3 loop spans 11 amino acids.

The chain is built from TRBV19 and TRBJ1-5; 10 bases agree with TRBD1. Germline values: CDR1 LNHDA, CDR2 SQIVND (reference sequence). The CDR3 is 18 amino acids. V lost 6 bases to trimming and J lost 2 bases; unmatched junction nucleotides: 13. The CDR3 DNA is TGTGCCAGTAGCCGGAGGGAGACAGGGGGCCTGGGCAATCAGCCCCAGCATTTT. Protein: CASSRRETGGLGNQPQHF.

J is TRBJ1-5 and V is TRBV30, with a weak D call TRBD1 (5 bases). The CDR3 is 13 amino acids. Trimming stripped 3 bases from V and 6 bases from J, with 12 bases between. Germline-derived CDR1 and CDR2 are GTSNPN and SVGIG (reference sequence). CDR3 residues: CAWSPPGVQPQHF. The CDR3 DNA sequence: TGTGCCTGGAGCCCCCCGGGGGTTCAGCCCCAGCATTTT.

This rearrangement joins TRBV28 to TRBJ1-5; 10 bases are a match to TRBD1. V shed 10 bases and J 7 bases; nucleotides not matched to a gene: 7. The CDR3 is made up of 13 amino acids. Germline CDR1 and CDR2: MDHEN and SYDVKM. The DNA of the CDR3 is TGTGCCACCGCCGGGACAGGGGTCCAGCCCCAGCATTTT. Amino acids: CATAGTGVQPQHF.

The chain has TRBV7-7 and TRBJ2-5, with TRBD2 matching over 9 bases. This CDR3 has 15 residues. V was clipped by 5 bases and J by 1 base; unmatched bases: 5. Germline V gives CDR1 SSHAT, CDR2 FNYEAQ (reference sequence). As DNA, the CDR3 is TGTGCCAGCAGCAGAAGCGGGGGGAGCCAAGAGACCCAGTACTTC. As protein: CASSRSGGSQETQYF. The complete variable domain, with remaining parts taken from reference TRBV7-7 and TRBJ2-5, reads GAGVSQSPRYKVTKRGQDVTLRCDPISSHATLYWYQQALGQGPEFLTYFNYEAQPDKSGLPSDRFSAERPEGSISTLTIQRTEQRDSAMYRCASSRSGGSQETQYFGPGTRLLVL.

The J gene is TRBJ2-4, the V gene TRBV7-2; TRBD2 matches at 11 bases. The V segment lost 5 bases and the J segment 1 base; nucleotides outside the gene matches: 10. This CDR3 contains 18 residues. Germline lookup yields CDR1 SGHTA and CDR2 FQGNSA. The CDR3 sequence is CASSPLGSGGVAKNIQYF. The CDR3 nucleotides read TGTGCCAGCAGCCCCTTGGGTAGCGGGGGGGTGGCCAAAAACATTCAGTACTTC.

The chain joins TRBV15 to TRBJ2-1; 13 bases align to TRBD2. This CDR3 comprises 16 residues. CDR1 LNHNV and CDR2 YYDKDF come from the germline V gene (reference sequence). Unmatched junction bases numbered 11, after V lost 3 bases and J lost 12 bases. DNA of the CDR3: TGTGCCACCAGCAGTACCACTAGCGGGGGGGCTTCACGGCAGTTCTTC. Its protein is CATSSTTSGGASRQFF.

The V and J genes are TRBV5-1 and TRBJ1-2, with a possible D match to TRBD1 (6 bases). V was shortened by 0 bases and J by 8 bases, with 17 bases between the two germline ends. Germline V gene data show CDR1 as SGHRS and CDR2 as YFSETQ. The CDR3 extends over 15 amino acids. CDR3 region: CASSLVQQGLGGYTF. CDR3 sequence (DNA): TGCGCCAGCAGCTTGGTCCAGCAGGGGCTGGGAGGCTACACCTTC.

The V gene is TRBV5-4, the J gene TRBJ1-2; possible D gene TRBD1, 5 bases. The CDR3 totals 17 residues. Germline V gene sequence: CDR1 SGHNT, CDR2 YYREEE (reference sequence). V was shortened by 2 bases and J by 0 bases, with 17 bases between the two germline ends. CDR3 coding DNA: TGTGCCAGCAGCTTCCTTGGGGGGTCGGGGGCTAACTATGGCTACACCTTC. It specifies CASSFLGGSGANYGYTF.

The gene calls are TRBV30 and TRBJ1-1, with TRBD1 matching over 7 bases. Germline lookup yields CDR1 GTSNPN and CDR2 SVGIG (reference sequence). This CDR3 is built from 12 residues. The CDR3 reads CAVGQMNTEAFF. In DNA, the CDR3 is TGTGCAGTGGGACAGATGAACACTGAAGCTTTCTTT.

The rearrangement links TRBV19 to TRBJ1-3; D is possibly TRBD1 (6 bases). The V gene lost 3 bases and the J gene lost 2 bases, with 14 bases spanning the gap. Germline-derived CDR1 and CDR2 are LNHDA and SQIVND (reference sequence). The CDR3 length is 16 residues. The CDR3 DNA follows: TGTGCCAGTAGTATTCGACGGGCAGGGGCTGGAAACACCATATATTTT. It encodes CASSIRRAGAGNTIYF.

This chain links TRBV9 with TRBJ1-6, with 11 bases fitting TRBD1. V lost 4 bases and J lost 7; bases outside the gene matches: 4. Per the germline V gene, CDR1 is SGDLS and CDR2 is YYNGEE. The CDR3 is 15 residues long. The CDR3 loop is CASSTGQGGNSPLHF. The CDR3 DNA reads as TGTGCCAGCAGCACGGGACAGGGGGGGAATTCACCCCTCCACTTT.

The J gene is TRBJ2-7, the V gene TRBV10-3; 15 bases map to TRBD2. The CDR3 has 17 amino acids. The J segment lost 6 bases and the V segment lost 3 bases, leaving 9 bases of the junction unmatched. In germline, CDR1 is ENHRY, CDR2 SYGVKD. The CDR3 coding sequence is TGTGCCATCAGTGATCCGGGACTAGCGGGGGGTTCTGGCGAGCAGTACTTC. Translated: CAISDPGLAGGSGEQYF.

This clone has only a few counts. The J gene is TRBJ1-1, the V gene TRBV18; 7 bases align to TRBD1. Germline values: CDR1 KGHSH, CDR2 LQKENI. Germline trimming cut 8 bases from V and 0 bases from J; bases unmatched to any gene: 6. CDR3 length: 14 amino acids. The CDR3 DNA follows: TGTGCCAGCGTAGACAGGGCGGTGAACACTGAAGCTTTCTTT. This gives the protein CASVDRAVNTEAFF.

The rearrangement links TRBV14 to TRBJ1-2, with D possibly matching TRBD1 (5 bases). Trimming cost V 1 base and J 1 base, with 10 bases left between them. The CDR3 spans 15 residues. Germline values: CDR1 SGHDN, CDR2 FVKESK. CDR3 in amino acids: CASSQGSGLNYGYTF. The CDR3 nucleotides are TGTGCCAGCAGCCAAGGTTCAGGGCTTAACTATGGCTACACCTTC.

Only one count was recorded for this clone. CDR3 DNA sequence: TGCGCCAGCAGCTTGGCTGGGGACAGGTCGAGGGTTGAAGCTTTCTTT. Translating it yields CASSLAGDRSRVEAFF. This sequence joins TRBV5-1 and TRBJ1-1; 8 bases are a match to TRBD1. The ends lost 0 bases at V and 7 bases at J; junction bases unmatched: 11. The germline V gene encodes CDR1 SGHRS and CDR2 YFSETQ. This CDR3 contains 16 residues.

A few counts support this clone. V and J are TRBV12-2 and TRBJ1-3; the DNA was not used to check the table's D call, TRBD1. TRBV12-2 is a listed pseudogene. The CDR3 covers 16 residues. CDR3 loop: CASRLATGSSGNTIYF. The CDR3 coding sequence is TGTGCAAGTCGCTTAGCGACAGGGTCGAGTGGAAACACCATATATTTT.

J is TRBJ1-5 and V is TRBV6-1; 8 bases are shared with TRBD1. Per the germline V gene, CDR1 is MNHNS and CDR2 is SASEGT. V lost 3 bases, J lost 7 bases, and 8 bases stayed unmatched. The CDR3 covers 15 residues. The CDR3 is CASSDGQGARQPQHF. The DNA of the CDR3 is TGTGCCAGCAGTGATGGCCAGGGGGCACGACAGCCCCAGCATTTT.

The CDR3 bases are TGTGCCAGCAGCCCTACGAGGGTCCTAGCAACCTATGGCTACACCTTC. This sequence encodes CASSPTRVLATYGYTF. This rearrangement joins TRBV3-1 (or the pseudogene TRBV3-2) to TRBJ1-2; D unresolved. The V gene's germline CDR1 is LGHDT and CDR2 YNNKEL (reference sequence). The V end was cut by 4 bases, the J end by 4 bases, with 19 bases between. The CDR3 extends over 16 amino acids.

This rearrangement joins TRBV6-5 to TRBJ1-5; possibly TRBD1 for D (5 bases). The V and J ends lost 7 bases and 5 bases respectively, with 9 bases between them. The CDR3 covers 12 residues. CDR1 and CDR2 from the germline V gene are MNHEY and SVGAGI. In DNA, the CDR3 is TGTGCCAGCAAAGGGACTGATCAGCCCCAGCATTTT. It is translated as CASKGTDQPQHF.

The chain carries TRBV24-1 and TRBJ2-1, with 11 bases matching TRBD2. The CDR3 is made up of 16 amino acids. In germline, CDR1 is KGHDR, CDR2 SFDVKD. Trimming took 2 bases from V and 7 from J; bases not matched to a gene: 6. The CDR3 DNA reads as TGTGCCACCAGTGATTCCGGGACTAGCGGTTCGAATGAGCAGTTCTTC. This gives the protein CATSDSGTSGSNEQFF.